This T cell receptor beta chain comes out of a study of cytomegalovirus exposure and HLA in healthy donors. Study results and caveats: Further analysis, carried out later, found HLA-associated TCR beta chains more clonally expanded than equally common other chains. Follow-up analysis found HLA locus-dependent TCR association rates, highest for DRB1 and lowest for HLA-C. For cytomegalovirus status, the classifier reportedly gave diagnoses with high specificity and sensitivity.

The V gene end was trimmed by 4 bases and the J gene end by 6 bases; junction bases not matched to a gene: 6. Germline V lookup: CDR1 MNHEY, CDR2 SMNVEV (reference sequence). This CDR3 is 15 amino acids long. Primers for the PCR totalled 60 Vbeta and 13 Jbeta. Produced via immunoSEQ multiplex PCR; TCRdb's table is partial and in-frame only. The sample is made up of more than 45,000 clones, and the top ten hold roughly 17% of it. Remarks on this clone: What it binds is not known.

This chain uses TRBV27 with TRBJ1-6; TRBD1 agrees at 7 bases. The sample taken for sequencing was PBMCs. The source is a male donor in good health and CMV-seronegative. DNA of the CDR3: TGTGCCAGCAGTTCGGGGGACAGAGTTAATTCACCCCTCCACTTT. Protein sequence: CASSSGDRVNSPLHF.